This entry describes one T cell receptor (beta chain). The antigen is unknown. Caucasian individuals from Russia who were healthy and aged about 6 to 90 acted as donors. This entry belongs to a study of blood T cells in healthy people across ages. The study's findings and limits: With age, beta diversity per million T cells declined roughly linearly, significantly by 30 to 50. More naive CD4+ cells and higher diversity marked long-lived donors relative to aged donors.

This CDR3 has 14 residues. V lost 3 bases and J lost 6, with 12 bases in between. Germline assignment: CDR1 SGHAT and CDR2 FQNNGV. A J-beta primer mix and a sample-barcoded 5' primer were used in a second PCR of about 7 to 12 cycles. Unique molecular identifiers of 12 random nucleotides labeled each cDNA. Via MiXCR, TCRdb re-called the 5' RACE reads, giving one row per CDR3 protein. The sample records over 1,200,000 distinct CDR3 sequences, approximately 60% being singletons. Material: blood. The TCR was taken from a man aged 18 to 30 in good health. V is TRBV11-2 and J is TRBJ2-1, with TRBD2 as a possible D gene (6 bases). The CDR3 nucleotides read TGTGCCAGCAGCTTCGGACTGGGGGGCAATGAGCAGTTCTTC. It specifies CASSFGLGGNEQFF.